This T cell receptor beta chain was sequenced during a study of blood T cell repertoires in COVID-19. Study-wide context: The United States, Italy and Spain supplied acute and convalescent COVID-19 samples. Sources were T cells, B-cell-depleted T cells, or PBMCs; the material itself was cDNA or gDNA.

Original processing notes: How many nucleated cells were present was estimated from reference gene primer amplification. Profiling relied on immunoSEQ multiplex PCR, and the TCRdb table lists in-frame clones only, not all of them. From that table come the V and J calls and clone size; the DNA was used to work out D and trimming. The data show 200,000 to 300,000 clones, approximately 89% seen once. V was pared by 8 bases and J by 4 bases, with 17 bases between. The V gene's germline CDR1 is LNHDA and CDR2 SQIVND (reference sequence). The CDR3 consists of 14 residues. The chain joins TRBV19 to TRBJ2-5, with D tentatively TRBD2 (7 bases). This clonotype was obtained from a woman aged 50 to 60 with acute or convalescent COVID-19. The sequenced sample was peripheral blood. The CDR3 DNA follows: TGTGCCAGTGCCGGGGGGCGCCTACTAGAGACCCAGTACTTC. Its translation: CASAGGRLLETQYF.